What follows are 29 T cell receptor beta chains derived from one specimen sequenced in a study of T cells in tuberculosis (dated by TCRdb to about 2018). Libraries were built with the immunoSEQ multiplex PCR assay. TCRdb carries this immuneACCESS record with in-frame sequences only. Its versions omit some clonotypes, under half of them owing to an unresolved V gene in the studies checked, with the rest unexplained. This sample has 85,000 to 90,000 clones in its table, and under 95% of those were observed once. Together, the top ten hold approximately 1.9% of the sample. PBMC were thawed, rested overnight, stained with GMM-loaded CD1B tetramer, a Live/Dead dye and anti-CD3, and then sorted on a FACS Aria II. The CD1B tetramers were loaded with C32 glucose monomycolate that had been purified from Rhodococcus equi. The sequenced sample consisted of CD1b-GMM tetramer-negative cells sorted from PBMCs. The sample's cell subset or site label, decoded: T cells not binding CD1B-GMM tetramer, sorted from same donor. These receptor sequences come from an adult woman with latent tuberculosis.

The DNA of the CDR3 is TGTGCCAGCTCAACTAGCGGTATTTACAATGAGCAGTTCTTC. It translates to CASSTSGIYNEQFF. J is TRBJ2-1 and V is TRBV6-1; TRBD2 matches at 8 bases. The CDR3 totals 14 residues. Germline V gene sequence: CDR1 MNHNS, CDR2 SASEGT. With 8 bases clipped from V and 4 bases from J, the junction kept 7 bases outside the gene matches.

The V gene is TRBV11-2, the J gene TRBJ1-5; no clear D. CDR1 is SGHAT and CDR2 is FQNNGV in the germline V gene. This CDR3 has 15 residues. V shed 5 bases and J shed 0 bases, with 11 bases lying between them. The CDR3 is CASSEAGISNQPQHF. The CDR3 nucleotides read TGTGCCAGCAGCGAGGCGGGGATTAGCAATCAGCCCCAGCATTTT.

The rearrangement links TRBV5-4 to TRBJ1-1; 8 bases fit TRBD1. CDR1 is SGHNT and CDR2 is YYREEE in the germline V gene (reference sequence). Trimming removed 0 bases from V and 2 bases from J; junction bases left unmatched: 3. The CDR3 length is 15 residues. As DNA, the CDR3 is TGTGCCAGCAGCTTGGCTTCAGGGGGCAACACTGAAGCTTTCTTT. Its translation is CASSLASGGNTEAFF.

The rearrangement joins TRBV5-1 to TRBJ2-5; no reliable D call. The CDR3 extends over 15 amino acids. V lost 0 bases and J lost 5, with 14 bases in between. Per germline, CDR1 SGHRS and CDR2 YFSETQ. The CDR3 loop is CASSLGSVVGETQYF. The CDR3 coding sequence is TGCGCCAGCAGCTTGGGGAGCGTGGTTGGGGAGACCCAGTACTTC.

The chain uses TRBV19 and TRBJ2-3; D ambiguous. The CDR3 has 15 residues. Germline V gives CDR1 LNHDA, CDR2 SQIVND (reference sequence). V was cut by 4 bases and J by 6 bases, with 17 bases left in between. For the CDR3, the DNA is TGTGCCAGTAGTAGCAGCTCGTCGGGTGCGGATACGCAGTATTTT. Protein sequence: CASSSSSSGADTQYF.

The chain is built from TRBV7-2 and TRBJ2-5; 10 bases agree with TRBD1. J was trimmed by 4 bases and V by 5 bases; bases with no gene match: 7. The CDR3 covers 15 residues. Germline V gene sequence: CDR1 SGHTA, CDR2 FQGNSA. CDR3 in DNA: TGTGCCAGCAGCCCCGACAGGGGGCGCGGAGAGACCCAGTACTTC. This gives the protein CASSPDRGRGETQYF.

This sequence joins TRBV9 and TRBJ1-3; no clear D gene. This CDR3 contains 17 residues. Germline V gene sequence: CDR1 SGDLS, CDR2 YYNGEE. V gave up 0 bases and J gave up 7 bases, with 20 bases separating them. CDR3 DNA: TGTGCCAGCAGCGTAGGAAGCAAGGGAGCGACGAGGAACACCATATATTTT. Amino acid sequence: CASSVGSKGATRNTIYF.

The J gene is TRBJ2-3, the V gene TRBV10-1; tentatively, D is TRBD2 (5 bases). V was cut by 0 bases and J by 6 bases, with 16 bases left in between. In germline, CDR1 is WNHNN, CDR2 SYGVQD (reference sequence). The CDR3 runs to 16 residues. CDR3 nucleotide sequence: TGCGCCAGCAGTGAGTCGAACGCGGGCCCGATGGATACGCAGTATTTT. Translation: CASSESNAGPMDTQYF.

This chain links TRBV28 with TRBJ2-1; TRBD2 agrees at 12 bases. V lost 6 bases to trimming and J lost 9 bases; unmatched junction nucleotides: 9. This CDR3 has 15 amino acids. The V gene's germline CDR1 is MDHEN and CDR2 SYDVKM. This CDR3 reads CASRILAGGPPEQFF. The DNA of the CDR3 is TGTGCCAGCAGGATACTAGCGGGGGGCCCTCCTGAGCAGTTCTTC.

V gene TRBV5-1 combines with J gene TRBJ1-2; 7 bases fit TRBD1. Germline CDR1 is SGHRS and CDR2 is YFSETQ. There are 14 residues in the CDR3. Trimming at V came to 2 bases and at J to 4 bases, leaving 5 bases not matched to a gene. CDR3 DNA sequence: TGCGCCAGCAGCTTCGGTGCAGGGGGCTATGGCTACACCTTC. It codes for CASSFGAGGYGYTF.

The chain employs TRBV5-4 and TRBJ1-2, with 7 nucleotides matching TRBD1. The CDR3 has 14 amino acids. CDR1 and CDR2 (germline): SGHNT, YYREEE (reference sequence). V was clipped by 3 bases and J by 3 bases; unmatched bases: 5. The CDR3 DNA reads TGTGCCAGCAGCTCTGGGACAGCCCACTATGGCTACACCTTC. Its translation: CASSSGTAHYGYTF.

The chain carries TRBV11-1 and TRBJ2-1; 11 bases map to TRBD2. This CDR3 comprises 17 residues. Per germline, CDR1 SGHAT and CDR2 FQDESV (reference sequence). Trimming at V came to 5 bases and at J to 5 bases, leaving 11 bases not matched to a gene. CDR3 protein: CASSRAQLAGVHNEQFF. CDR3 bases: TGTGCCAGCAGCCGCGCCCAACTAGCGGGGGTACACAATGAGCAGTTCTTC.

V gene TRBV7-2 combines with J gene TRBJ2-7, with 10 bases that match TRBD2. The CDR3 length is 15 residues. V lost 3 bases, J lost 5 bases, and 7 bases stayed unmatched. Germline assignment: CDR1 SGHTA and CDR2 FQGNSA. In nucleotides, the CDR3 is TGTGCCAGCAGCTTTTCCAGCGGGGGGGCCCACGAGCAGTACGTC. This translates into CASSFSSGGAHEQYV.

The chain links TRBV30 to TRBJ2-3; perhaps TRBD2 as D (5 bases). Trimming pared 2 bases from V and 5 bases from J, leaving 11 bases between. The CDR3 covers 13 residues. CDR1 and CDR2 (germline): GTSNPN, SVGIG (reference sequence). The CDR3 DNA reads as TGTGCCTGGAGTAGTGGACGGGGAGATACGCAGTATTTT. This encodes CAWSSGRGDTQYF. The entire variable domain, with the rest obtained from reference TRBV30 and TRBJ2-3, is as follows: SQTIHQWPATLVQPVGSPLSLECTVEGTSNPNLYWYRQAAGRGLQLLFYSVGIGQISSEVPQNLSASRPQDRQFILSSKKLLLSDSGFYLCAWSSGRGDTQYFGPGTRLTVL.

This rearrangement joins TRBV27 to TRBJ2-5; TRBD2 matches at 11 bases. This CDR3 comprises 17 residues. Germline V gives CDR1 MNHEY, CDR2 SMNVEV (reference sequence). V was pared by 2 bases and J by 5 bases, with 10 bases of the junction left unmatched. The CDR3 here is CASSLIGGLAARETQYF. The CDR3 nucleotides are TGTGCCAGCAGTTTAATTGGGGGACTAGCGGCGAGGGAGACCCAGTACTTC.

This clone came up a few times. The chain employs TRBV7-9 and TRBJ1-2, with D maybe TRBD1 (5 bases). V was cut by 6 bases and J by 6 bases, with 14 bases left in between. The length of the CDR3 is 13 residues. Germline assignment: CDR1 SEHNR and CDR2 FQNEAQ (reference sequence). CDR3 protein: CASRPTSGHGYTF. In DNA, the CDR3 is TGTGCCAGCAGGCCAACTTCAGGGCATGGCTACACCTTC. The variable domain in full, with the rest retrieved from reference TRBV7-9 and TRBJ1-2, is DTGVSQNPRHKITKRGQNVTFRCDPISEHNRLYWYRQTLGQGPEFLTYFQNEAQLEKSRLLSDRFSAERPKGSFSTLEIQRTEQGDSAMYLCASRPTSGHGYTFGSGTRLTVV.

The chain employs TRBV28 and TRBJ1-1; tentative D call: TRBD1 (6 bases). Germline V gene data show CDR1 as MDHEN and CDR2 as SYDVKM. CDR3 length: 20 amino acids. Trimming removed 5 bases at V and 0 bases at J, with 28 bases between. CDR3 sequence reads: CASSPPQGRGSSRLNTEAFF. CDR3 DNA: TGTGCCAGCAGTCCGCCTCAGGGGAGGGGATCCTCTAGGCTGAACACTGAAGCTTTCTTT.

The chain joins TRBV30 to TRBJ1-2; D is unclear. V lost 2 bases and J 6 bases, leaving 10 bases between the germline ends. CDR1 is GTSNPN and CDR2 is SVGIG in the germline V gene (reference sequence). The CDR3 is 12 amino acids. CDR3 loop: CAWSLQVDGYTF. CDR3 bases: TGTGCCTGGAGTTTGCAGGTGGATGGCTACACCTTC.

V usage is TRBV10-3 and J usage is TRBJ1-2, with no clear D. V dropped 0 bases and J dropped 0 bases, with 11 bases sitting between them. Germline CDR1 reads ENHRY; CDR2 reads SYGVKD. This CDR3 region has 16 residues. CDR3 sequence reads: CAISESVRVSNYGYTF. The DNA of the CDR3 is TGTGCCATCAGTGAGTCGGTTCGGGTTTCTAACTATGGCTACACCTTC.

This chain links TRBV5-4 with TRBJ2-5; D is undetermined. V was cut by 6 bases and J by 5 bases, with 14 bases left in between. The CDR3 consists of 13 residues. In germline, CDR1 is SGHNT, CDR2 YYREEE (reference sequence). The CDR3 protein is CASTYSMWETQYF. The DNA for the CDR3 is TGTGCCAGCACCTATTCGATGTGGGAGACCCAGTACTTC.

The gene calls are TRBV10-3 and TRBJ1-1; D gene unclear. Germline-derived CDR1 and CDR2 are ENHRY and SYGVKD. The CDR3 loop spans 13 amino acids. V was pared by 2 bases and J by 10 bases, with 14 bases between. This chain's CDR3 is CAISEGGPIAAFF. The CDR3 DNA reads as TGTGCCATCAGTGAGGGAGGGCCGATTGCAGCTTTCTTT.

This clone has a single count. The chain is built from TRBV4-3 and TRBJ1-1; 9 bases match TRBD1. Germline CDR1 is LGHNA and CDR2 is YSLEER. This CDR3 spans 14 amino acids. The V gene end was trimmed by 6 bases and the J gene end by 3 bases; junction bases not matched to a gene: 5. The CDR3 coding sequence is TGCGCCAGCAGGGCGGGACAGGGCTACACTGAAGCTTTCTTT. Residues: CASRAGQGYTEAFF.

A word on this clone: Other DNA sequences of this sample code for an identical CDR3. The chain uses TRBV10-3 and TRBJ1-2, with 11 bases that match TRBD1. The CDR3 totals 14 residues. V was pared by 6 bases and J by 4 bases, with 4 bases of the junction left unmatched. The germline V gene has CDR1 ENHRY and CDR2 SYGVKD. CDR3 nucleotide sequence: TGTGCCATCAGATGGACAGGGGGCATCTATGGCTACACCTTC. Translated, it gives CAIRWTGGIYGYTF.

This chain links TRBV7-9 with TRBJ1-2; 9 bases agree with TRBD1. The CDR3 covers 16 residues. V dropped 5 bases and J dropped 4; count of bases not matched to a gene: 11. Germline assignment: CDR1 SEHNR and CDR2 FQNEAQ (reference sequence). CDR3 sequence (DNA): TGTGCCAGCAGCCAAACGACAGGGGGACGGATCTATGGCTACACCTTC. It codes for CASSQTTGGRIYGYTF.

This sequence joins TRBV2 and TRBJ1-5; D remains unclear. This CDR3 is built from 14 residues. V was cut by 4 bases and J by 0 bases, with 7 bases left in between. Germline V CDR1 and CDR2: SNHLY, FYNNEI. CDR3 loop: CASSGVNSNQPQHF. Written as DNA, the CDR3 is TGTGCCAGCAGTGGCGTAAATAGCAATCAGCCCCAGCATTTT.

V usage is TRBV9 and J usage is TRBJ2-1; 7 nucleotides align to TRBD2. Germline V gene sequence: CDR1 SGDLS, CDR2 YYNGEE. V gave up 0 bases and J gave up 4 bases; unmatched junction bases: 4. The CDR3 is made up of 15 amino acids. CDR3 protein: CASSVVASGYNEQFF. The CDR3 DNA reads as TGTGCCAGCAGCGTAGTGGCTAGCGGATACAATGAGCAGTTCTTC.

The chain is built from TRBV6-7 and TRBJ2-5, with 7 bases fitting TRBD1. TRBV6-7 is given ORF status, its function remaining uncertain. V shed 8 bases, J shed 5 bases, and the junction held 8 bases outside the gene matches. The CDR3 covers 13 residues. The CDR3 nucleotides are TGTGCCAGCTCGCCACAGGGGTGGGAGACCCAGTACTTC. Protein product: CASSPQGWETQYF.

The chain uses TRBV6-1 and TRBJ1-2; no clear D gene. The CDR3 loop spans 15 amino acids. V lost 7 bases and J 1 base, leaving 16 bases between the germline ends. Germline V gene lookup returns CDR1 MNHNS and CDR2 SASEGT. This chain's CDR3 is CASTEGMAGNYGYTF. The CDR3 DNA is TGTGCCAGCACCGAAGGTATGGCGGGTAACTATGGCTACACCTTC.

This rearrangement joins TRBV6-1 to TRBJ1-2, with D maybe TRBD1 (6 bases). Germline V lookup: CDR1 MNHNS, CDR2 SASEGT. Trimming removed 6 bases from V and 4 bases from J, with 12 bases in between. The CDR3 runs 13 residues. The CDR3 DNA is TGTGCCAGCAGGGCGGACAGAGGCTATGGCTACACCTTC. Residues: CASRADRGYGYTF.